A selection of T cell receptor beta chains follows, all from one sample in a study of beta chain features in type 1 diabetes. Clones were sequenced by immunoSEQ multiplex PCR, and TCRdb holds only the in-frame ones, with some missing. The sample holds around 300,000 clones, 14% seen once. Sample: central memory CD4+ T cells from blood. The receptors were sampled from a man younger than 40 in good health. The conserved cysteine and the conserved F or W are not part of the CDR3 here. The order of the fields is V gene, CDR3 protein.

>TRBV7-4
ASSSRLAGGPRDTDTQY
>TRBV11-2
ASSPALTETQY
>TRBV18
ASSRKEQGAFQETQY
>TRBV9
ASSVGTLGSNNEQF
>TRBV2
ASNMGGDTEAF
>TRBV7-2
ASSPLSPGTGELF
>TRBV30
AWSLDTVSEAF
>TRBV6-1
ATKWLRGYT
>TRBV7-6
ASSPGGRNEKLF
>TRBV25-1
ASRPQGTESEKLF
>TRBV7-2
ASSPRRVSSGNTIY
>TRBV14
ASSQTGNYGYT
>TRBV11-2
ASSRVGGGTANEQF
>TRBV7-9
ASSLEIGINEQF
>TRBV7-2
ASSLLGGQETQY
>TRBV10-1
ASSERGSSYNEQF
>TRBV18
ASSPSRSQGTGELF
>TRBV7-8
ASSLADTSYEQY
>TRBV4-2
ASSQAGSSDTQY
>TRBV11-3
ASSYRSRLTGNTIY
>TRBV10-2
ASSERNTEAF
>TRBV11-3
ASSTRTSNTGELF
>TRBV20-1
SAGSGNEQF
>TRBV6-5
ASSYQIGAGNTIY
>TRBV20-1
SGQGQETQY
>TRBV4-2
ASSPRTSGRAGEQF
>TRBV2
AGEYGRDTEAF
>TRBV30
AWSPFGGDLSNLNTGELF
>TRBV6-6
ASSEIQGYT
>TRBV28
ASSTGHRTEAF
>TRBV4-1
ASSLGNGRALADTQY
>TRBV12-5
ASGSSGGPTDTQY
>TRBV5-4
ASSSGRGNGY
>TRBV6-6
ASKTGDHSNQPQH
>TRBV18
ASSPGGGDGELF
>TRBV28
ASRKQGATLGYT
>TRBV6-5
ASSFRSGELF
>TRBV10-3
AISPGQETQY
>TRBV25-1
ASSEYTDKGGMGYT
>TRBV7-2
ASSLSTGNSGNTIY
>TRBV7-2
ASSRRVSDNYGYT
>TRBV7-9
ASSLVGGETQY
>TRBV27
ASIRLNTQY
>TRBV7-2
ASTAGVPWETQY
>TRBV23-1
ASSRQNLHSNQPQH
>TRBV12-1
ASSTDSESNQPQH
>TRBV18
ASSPGTGGSYNEQF
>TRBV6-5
ASSRGLGVKTQY
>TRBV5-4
ASSWPARNYGYT
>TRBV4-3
ASSQDRAYEQY
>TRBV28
ASSLIDSTEAF
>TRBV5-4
ASSLVGSNTEAF
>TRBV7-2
ASSPSKTTVPQH
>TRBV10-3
AIRGRRDTQY
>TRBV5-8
ASSFQMLVDTQY